This T cell receptor (beta chain) emerged from a study of T-cell memory formation after mild COVID-19. General study results and limits: Largely, contracting CD4+ clones fell within CM and EM, and contracting CD8+ clones within EMRA. The appearance of some responding clones in pre-infection memory suggested that cross-reactive memory joined.

The CDR3 length is 14 residues. Trimming at V came to 7 bases and at J to 6 bases, leaving 7 bases not matched to a gene. Germline CDR1 and CDR2: MDHEN and SYDVKM. This clonotype was counted only a few times. The antigen is undetermined. Researchers used 5'RACE with constant-segment primers to make TCR alpha and TCR beta cDNA libraries that carry sample barcodes and UMIs. TCRdb re-called the 5' RACE reads through MiXCR, storing one row per CDR3 protein. The sample lists under 550,000 distinct CDR3 sequences, 15% to 20% occurring once. The sequence came from a man aged 18 to 30 who had mild COVID-19 (a few samples of this study predate the infection). Cell type and time point are not known. V and J are TRBV28 and TRBJ1-5; 9 bases align to TRBD1. The material sequenced was PBMCs or a T cell subset sorted from them (not recorded which). The CDR3 nucleotides read TGTGCCAGCACCCCGGGACAGGGAAGTCAGCCCCAGCATTTT. Its protein is CASTPGQGSQPQHF.